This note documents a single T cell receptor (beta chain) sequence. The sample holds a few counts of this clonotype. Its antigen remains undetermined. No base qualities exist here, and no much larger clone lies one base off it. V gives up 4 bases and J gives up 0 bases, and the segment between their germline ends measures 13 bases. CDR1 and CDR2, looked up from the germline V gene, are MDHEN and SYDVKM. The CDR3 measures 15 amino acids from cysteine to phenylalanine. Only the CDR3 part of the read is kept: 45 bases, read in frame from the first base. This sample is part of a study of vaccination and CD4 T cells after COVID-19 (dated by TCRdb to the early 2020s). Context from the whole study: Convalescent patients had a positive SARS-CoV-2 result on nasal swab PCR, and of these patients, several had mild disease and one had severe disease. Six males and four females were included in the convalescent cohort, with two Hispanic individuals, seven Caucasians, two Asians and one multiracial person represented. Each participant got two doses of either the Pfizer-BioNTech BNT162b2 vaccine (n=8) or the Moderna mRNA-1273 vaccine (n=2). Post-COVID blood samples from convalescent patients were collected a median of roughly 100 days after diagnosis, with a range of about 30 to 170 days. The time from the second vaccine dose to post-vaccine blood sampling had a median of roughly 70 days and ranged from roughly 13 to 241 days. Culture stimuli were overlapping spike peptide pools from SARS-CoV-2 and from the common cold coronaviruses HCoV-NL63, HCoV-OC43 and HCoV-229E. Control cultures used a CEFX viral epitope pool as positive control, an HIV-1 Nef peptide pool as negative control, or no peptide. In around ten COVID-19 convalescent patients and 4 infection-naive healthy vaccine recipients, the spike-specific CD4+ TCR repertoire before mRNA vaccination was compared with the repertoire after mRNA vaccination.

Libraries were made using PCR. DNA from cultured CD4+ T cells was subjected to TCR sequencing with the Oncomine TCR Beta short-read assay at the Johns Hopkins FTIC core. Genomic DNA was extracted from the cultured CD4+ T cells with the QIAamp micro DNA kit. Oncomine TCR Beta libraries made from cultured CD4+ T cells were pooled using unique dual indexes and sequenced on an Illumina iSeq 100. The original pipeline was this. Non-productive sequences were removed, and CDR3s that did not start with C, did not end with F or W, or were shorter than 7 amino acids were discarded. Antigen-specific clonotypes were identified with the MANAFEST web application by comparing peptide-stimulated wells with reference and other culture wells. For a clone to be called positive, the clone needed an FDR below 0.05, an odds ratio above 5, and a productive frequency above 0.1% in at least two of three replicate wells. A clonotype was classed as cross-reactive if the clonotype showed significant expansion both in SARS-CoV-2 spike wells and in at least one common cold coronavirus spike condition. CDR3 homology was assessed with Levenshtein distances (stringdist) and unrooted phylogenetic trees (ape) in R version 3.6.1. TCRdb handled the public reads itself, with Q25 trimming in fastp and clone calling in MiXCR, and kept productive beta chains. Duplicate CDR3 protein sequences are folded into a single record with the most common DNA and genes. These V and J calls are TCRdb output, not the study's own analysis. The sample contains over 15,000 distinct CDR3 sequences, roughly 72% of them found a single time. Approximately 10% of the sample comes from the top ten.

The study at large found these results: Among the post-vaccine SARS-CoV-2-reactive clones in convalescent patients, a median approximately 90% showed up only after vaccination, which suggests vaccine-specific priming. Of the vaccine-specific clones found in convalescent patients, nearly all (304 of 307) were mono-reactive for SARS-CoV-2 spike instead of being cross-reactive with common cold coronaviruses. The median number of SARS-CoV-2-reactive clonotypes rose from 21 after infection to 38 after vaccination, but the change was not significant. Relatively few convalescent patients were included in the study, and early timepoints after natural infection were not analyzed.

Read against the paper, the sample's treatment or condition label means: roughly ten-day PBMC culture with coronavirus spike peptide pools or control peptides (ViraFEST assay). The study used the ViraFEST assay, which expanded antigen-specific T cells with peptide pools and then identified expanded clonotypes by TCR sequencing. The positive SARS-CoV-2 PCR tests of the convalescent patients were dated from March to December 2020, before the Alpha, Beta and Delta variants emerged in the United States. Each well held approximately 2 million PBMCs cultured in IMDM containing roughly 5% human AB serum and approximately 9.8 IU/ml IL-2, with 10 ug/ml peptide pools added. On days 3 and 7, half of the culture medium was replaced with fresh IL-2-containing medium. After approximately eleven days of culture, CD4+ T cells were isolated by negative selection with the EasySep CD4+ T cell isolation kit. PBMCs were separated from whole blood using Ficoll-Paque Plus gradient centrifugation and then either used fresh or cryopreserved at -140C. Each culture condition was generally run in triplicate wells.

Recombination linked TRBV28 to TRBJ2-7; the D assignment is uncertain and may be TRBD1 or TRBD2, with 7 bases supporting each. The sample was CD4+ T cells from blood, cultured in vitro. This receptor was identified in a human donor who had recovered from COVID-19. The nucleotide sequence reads TGTGCCAGCAGTTCGGCAGGGGGGGGCTCCTACGAGCAGTACTTC. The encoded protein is CASSSAGGGSYEQYF.